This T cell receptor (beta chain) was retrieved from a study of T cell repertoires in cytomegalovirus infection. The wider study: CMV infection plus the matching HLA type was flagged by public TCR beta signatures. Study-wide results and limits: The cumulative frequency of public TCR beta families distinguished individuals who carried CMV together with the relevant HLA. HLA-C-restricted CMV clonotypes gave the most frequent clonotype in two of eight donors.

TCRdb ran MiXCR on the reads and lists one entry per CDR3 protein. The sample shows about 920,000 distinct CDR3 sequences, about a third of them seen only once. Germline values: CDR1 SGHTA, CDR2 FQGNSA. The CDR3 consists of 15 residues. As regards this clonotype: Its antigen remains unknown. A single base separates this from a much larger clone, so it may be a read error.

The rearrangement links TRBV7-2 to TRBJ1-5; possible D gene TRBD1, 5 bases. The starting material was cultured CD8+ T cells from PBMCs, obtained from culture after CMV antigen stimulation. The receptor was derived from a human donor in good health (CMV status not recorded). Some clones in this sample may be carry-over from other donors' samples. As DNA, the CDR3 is TGTGCCAGCAGCTTGGTGGGAGGGGAGAATCGGCCCCAGCATTTT. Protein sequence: CASSLVGGENRPQHF. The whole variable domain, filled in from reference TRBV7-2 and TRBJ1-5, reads GAGVSQSPSNKVTEKGKDVELRCDPISGHTALYWYRQSLGQGLEFLIYFQGNSAPDKSGLPSDRFSAERTGGSVSTLTIQRTQQEDSAVYLCASSLVGGENRPQHFGDGTRLSIL.